A selection of T cell receptor beta chains follows, all from one sample in a study of T cell responses to AZD1222 COVID-19 vaccine. Here immunoSEQ multiplex PCR was the method, and the copy in TCRdb shows in-frame clones only, minus some. The sample holds about 98,000 clones, 70% to 90% seen once. This specimen consisted of peripheral blood, obtained on day 0 of AZD1222 vaccination. The receptors derive from an adult in good health. Both conserved end residues are part of each CDR3. Fields, in order: clone size, D gene, J gene, V gene, CDR3 DNA, CDR3 protein. The D gene is left open where the match is weak. Rows may omit the clone size; those that give it use once, few, many or a size class.

size: NA; D: TRBD2; J: TRBJ2-5; V: TRBV7-9; DNA: TGTGCCAGCAGCTTAAGAGGAGGGAGGGAGCCTCAAGAGACCCAGTACTTC; CDR3: CASSLRGGREPQETQYF
size: few; D: NA; J: TRBJ2-3; V: TRBV5-4; DNA: TGTGCCAGCAGCCCGGGACTCCGCACAGATACGCAGTATTTT; CDR3: CASSPGLRTDTQYF
size: NA; D: TRBD1; J: TRBJ2-3; V: TRBV5-1; DNA: TGCGCCAGCAGCTTGTCCGCCGGGACAGACACAGATACGCAGTATTTT; CDR3: CASSLSAGTDTDTQYF
size: NA; D: NA; J: TRBJ1-2; V: TRBV6-6; DNA: TGTGCCAGCAGAACCCCGGGGTCTAACTATGGCTACACCTTC; CDR3: CASRTPGSNYGYTF
size: few; D: NA; J: TRBJ2-7; V: TRBV2; DNA: TGTGCCAGCCTGGGGTTCTACGAGCAGTACTTC; CDR3: CASLGFYEQYF
size: NA; D: TRBD2; J: TRBJ2-3; V: TRBV7-7; DNA: TGTGCCAGCAGCCCGCTAGCGGGAGTGCCAGATACGCAGTATTTT; CDR3: CASSPLAGVPDTQYF
size: NA; D: NA; J: TRBJ1-1; V: TRBV19; DNA: TGTGCCAGTAGGGGGCGTGAAGCTTTCTTT; CDR3: CASRGREAFF
size: NA; D: NA; J: TRBJ2-7; V: TRBV2; DNA: TGTGCCAGCAGTCTGGCCAGGGAAAGGCAGTACTTC; CDR3: CASSLARERQYF
size: NA; D: TRBD1; J: TRBJ1-2; V: TRBV19; DNA: TGTGCCACTGCGGACAGGGGGCGAGGCTACACCTTC; CDR3: CATADRGRGYTF
size: few; D: TRBD2; J: TRBJ2-7; V: TRBV7-6; DNA: TGTGCCAGCAGCAAAATGACTAGCGGGAGAATAGGGGATTACGAGCAGTACTTC; CDR3: CASSKMTSGRIGDYEQYF
size: few; D: NA; J: TRBJ2-2; V: TRBV2; DNA: TGTGCCAGCAGAGCCGGGAGACACACCGGGGAGCTGTTTTTT; CDR3: CASRAGRHTGELFF
size: NA; D: TRBD1; J: TRBJ1-3; V: TRBV5-1; DNA: TGCGCCAGCAGCTTGAGTCTCAGAACAGGGGCCCCGGCTGGAAACACCATATATTTT; CDR3: CASSLSLRTGAPAGNTIYF
size: NA; D: NA; J: TRBJ1-6; V: TRBV19; DNA: TGTGCCAGTAGTTCGATACAGGGTGATAATTCACCCCTCCACTTT; CDR3: CASSSIQGDNSPLHF
size: NA; D: NA; J: TRBJ1-5; V: TRBV30; DNA: TGTGCCTGGAGTAACAGGGTGAGGAATCAGCCCCAGCATTTT; CDR3: CAWSNRVRNQPQHF
size: NA; D: NA; J: TRBJ1-1; V: TRBV29-1; DNA: TGCAGCGTTAGAACCTCAGCGAACACTGAAGCTTTCTTT; CDR3: CSVRTSANTEAFF
size: once; D: NA; J: TRBJ1-2; V: TRBV7-2; DNA: TGTGCCAGCAGCCCAGATCCCGGTTTTTATGGCTACACCTTC; CDR3: CASSPDPGFYGYTF
size: NA; D: TRBD1; J: TRBJ2-7; V: TRBV12-3/TRBV12-4; DNA: TGTGCCAGCAGTCCTCACAGGGGGGAGCAGTACTTC; CDR3: CASSPHRGEQYF
size: NA; D: NA; J: TRBJ2-7; V: TRBV19; DNA: TGTGCCAGTAGTATGCGGGGTCTGGACGAGCAGTACTTC; CDR3: CASSMRGLDEQYF
size: NA; D: TRBD2; J: TRBJ2-6; V: TRBV27; DNA: TGTGCCAGCAGTTTATTTCCAGCGGGAAGCTCTTCTGGGGCCAACGTCCTGACTTTC; CDR3: CASSLFPAGSSSGANVLTF
size: NA; D: NA; J: TRBJ2-7; V: TRBV6-2/TRBV6-3; DNA: TGTGCCAGCAGTTACTCGACCAGGGGCGGCTACGAGCAGTACTTC; CDR3: CASSYSTRGGYEQYF
size: NA; D: NA; J: TRBJ1-1; V: TRBV25-1; DNA: TGTGCCAGCACAGCAGGGGTGCGGAACACTGAAGCTTTCTTT; CDR3: CASTAGVRNTEAFF
size: NA; D: NA; J: TRBJ1-2; V: TRBV19; DNA: TGTGCCAGTAGTATTAGCCCCGCGAACTATGGCTACACCTTC; CDR3: CASSISPANYGYTF
size: NA; D: TRBD1; J: TRBJ1-2; V: TRBV6-5; DNA: TGTGCCAGCAGAATGACAGGGAGAGATGGCTACACCTTC; CDR3: CASRMTGRDGYTF
size: NA; D: NA; J: TRBJ1-5; V: TRBV10-3; DNA: TGTGCCATCAGTGAGTGGCAGGGTAATCAGCCCCAGCATTTT; CDR3: CAISEWQGNQPQHF
size: NA; D: NA; J: TRBJ1-2; V: TRBV12-2; DNA: TGTGCAAGTCGCTTACTGGACGTAAGGCCTAACTATGGCTACACCTTC; CDR3: CASRLLDVRPNYGYTF
size: once; D: NA; J: TRBJ2-2; V: TRBV5-1; DNA: TGCGCCAGCAGGGGGGCGGATATCACCGGGGAGCTGTTTTTT; CDR3: CASRGADITGELFF
size: NA; D: NA; J: TRBJ2-1; V: TRBV9; DNA: TGTGCCAGCAGCACCCCCAATGAGCAGTTCTTC; CDR3: CASSTPNEQFF
size: NA; D: TRBD1; J: TRBJ1-5; V: TRBV24-1; DNA: TGTGCCACGGGACAGGGGAGTGGTCAGCCCCAGCATTTT; CDR3: CATGQGSGQPQHF
size: NA; D: NA; J: TRBJ1-3; V: TRBV24-1; DNA: TGTGCCACCAGTGAGGGGACTCACGGCTCTGGAAACACCATATATTTT; CDR3: CATSEGTHGSGNTIYF
size: once; D: TRBD1; J: TRBJ1-2; V: TRBV5-1; DNA: TGCGCCAGCGGCCCGGGACAGAACTATGGCTACACCTTC; CDR3: CASGPGQNYGYTF
size: NA; D: NA; J: TRBJ2-1; V: TRBV9; DNA: TGTGCCAGCAGCGTAGGTGGGAGAGGGAATGAGCAGTTCTTC; CDR3: CASSVGGRGNEQFF
size: NA; D: TRBD1; J: TRBJ2-7; V: TRBV7-9; DNA: TGTGCCAGCAGCTTAGGACCAACCGGGACAGGGCTCCACGAGCAGTACTTC; CDR3: CASSLGPTGTGLHEQYF
size: NA; D: NA; J: TRBJ2-5; V: TRBV4-2; DNA: TGTGCCAGCAGCCAAGGCCAGGGGAAAGAGACCCAGTACTTC; CDR3: CASSQGQGKETQYF
size: NA; D: TRBD1; J: TRBJ1-4; V: TRBV7-9; DNA: TGTGCCAGCAGCCCTGGCGGGGACAGGGGCAGGAGGAATGAAAAACTGTTTTTT; CDR3: CASSPGGDRGRRNEKLFF
size: once; D: TRBD1; J: TRBJ1-6; V: TRBV5-6; DNA: TGTGCCAGCAGCTTCCCGACAGGGAATAGTTCACCCCTCCACTTT; CDR3: CASSFPTGNSSPLHF
size: NA; D: TRBD1; J: TRBJ2-2; V: TRBV6-4; DNA: TGTGCCAGCAGTGCTAAGGCCCTCGGACAGGGGTCGCGAGGCACCGGGGAGCTGTTTTTT; CDR3: CASSAKALGQGSRGTGELFF
size: NA; D: TRBD2; J: TRBJ2-7; V: TRBV24-1; DNA: TGTGCCACCTCGGGGATGACTACAAGCGGGAGCAGCTCCTACGAGCAGTACTTC; CDR3: CATSGMTTSGSSSYEQYF
size: NA; D: TRBD1; J: TRBJ2-2; V: TRBV27; DNA: TGTGCCAGCAGTTTAAGTTCAGGGGGCGGGGTCGGGGAGCTGTTTTTT; CDR3: CASSLSSGGGVGELFF
size: NA; D: NA; J: TRBJ1-1; V: TRBV11-2; DNA: TGTGCCAGCAGCTTACCGCCCATGAACACTGAAGCTTTCTTT; CDR3: CASSLPPMNTEAFF
size: NA; D: NA; J: TRBJ2-5; V: TRBV24-1; DNA: TGTGCCACCAGTGACCCGGACAGATACCAAGAGACCCAGTACTTC; CDR3: CATSDPDRYQETQYF
size: once; D: NA; J: TRBJ2-3; V: TRBV20-1; DNA: TGCAGTGCTAGTGGGGACCTCGAGGATACGCAGTATTTT; CDR3: CSASGDLEDTQYF
size: NA; D: NA; J: TRBJ2-5; V: TRBV5-6; DNA: TGTGCCAGCAGCTTGGATGCCTTCGGAGGCCAAGAGACCCAGTACTTC; CDR3: CASSLDAFGGQETQYF
size: NA; D: TRBD1; J: TRBJ1-2; V: TRBV3-1/TRBV3-2; DNA: TGTGCCAGCAGCCAAGATACGGACAGGGGTAGGGGCTACACCTTC; CDR3: CASSQDTDRGRGYTF
size: NA; D: TRBD2; J: TRBJ2-3; V: TRBV5-1; DNA: TGCGCCAGCAGCTTGCCAGCGGGGGGCCGGGATACGCAGTATTTT; CDR3: CASSLPAGGRDTQYF
size: NA; D: NA; J: TRBJ1-1; V: TRBV19; DNA: TGTGCCAGTAGTACCGACAAGGTGACTGAAGCTTTCTTT; CDR3: CASSTDKVTEAFF